This T cell receptor (beta chain) was identified in a study of blood T cell repertoires in COVID-19. As handled by the study authors: Nucleated cell counts were estimated from reference gene primer amplification. Libraries were prepared by immunoSEQ multiplex PCR; TCRdb keeps only in-frame clonotypes and omits some of them. V and J calls and clone size follow that table, whereas D and trimming were derived from the DNA. Among about 250,000 clones, under 85% were seen once, and the ten largest hold roughly 4.2%. Germline-derived CDR1 and CDR2 are SQVTM and ANQGSEA. This CDR3 has 12 residues. With 6 bases clipped from V and 5 bases from J, the junction kept 4 bases outside the gene matches.

The V gene is TRBV29-1, the J gene TRBJ1-5; 7 nucleotides match TRBD1. This clonotype was sampled from a middle-aged woman with active or convalescent COVID-19. The sequencing sample was made of peripheral blood. CDR3 sequence reads: CSVQGKDQPQHF. The CDR3 nucleotides read TGCAGCGTACAGGGGAAGGATCAGCCCCAGCATTTT.